The clone carrying this TCR beta chain was picked up many times. Antigen unknown. On the basis of clinical symptoms, serum thyroxine and TRAb, thyroid ultrasound and orbital computed tomography, diagnoses were made. CDR1 is LNHNV and CDR2 is YYDKDF in the germline V gene (reference sequence). J gave up 0 bases and V 5 bases, and 30 bases lay outside the gene matches. This CDR3 has 23 amino acids. This sample is drawn from a study of T cells in Graves' hyperthyroidism and ophthalmopathy. TCR beta CDR3 sequences were amplified from RNA transcripts. A first-round RT-PCR of the TCR CDR3 used the HTBI primer set. From the multiplex PCR reads, TCRdb called clonotypes with MiXCR, one entry per CDR3 protein. The table records 550,000 to 700,000 distinct CDR3 sequences, around 42% of them present only once. Findings of the study overall: Blood shared most expanded thyroid clonotypes above 0.001. In simple terms, a model built on 13 V-J features told ophthalmopathy apart from stable hyperthyroidism.

This TCR was sampled from an adult woman with Graves' disease, either hyperthyroidism or ophthalmopathy (not recorded which). The sample taken for sequencing was peripheral blood or thyroid tissue (not recorded which). The genes are TRBV15 and TRBJ1-1; 7 bases are shared with TRBD1. In nucleotides, the CDR3 is TGTGCCACCAGCGTCCGCGGGACAGTTCATCCAGCGGATAGCTGGGTAATGAACACTGAAGCTTTCTTT. Protein sequence: CATSVRGTVHPADSWVMNTEAFF.